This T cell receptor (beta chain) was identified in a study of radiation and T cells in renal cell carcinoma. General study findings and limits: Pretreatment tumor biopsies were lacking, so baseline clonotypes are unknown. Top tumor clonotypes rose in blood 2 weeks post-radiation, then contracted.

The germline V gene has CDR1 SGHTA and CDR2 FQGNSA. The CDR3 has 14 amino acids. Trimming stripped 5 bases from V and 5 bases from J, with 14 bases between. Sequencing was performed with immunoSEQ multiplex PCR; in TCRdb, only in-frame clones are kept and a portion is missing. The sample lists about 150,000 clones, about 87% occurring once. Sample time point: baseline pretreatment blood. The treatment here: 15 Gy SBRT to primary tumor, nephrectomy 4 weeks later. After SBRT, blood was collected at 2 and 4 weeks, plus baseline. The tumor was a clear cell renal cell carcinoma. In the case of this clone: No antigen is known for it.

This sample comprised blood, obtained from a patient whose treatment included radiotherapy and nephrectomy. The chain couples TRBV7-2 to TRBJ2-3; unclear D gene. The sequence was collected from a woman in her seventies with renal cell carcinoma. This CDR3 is CASSPTSTLDTQYF. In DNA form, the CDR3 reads TGTGCCAGCAGCCCCACCTCAACCTTAGATACGCAGTATTTT.